Presented here are 8 T cell receptor beta chains from one specimen sequenced in a study of molecular identifiers for immune sequencing clone quantification. TCRdb re-analysed the PCR reads in MiXCR, keeping a single row per CDR3 protein. This sample carries some 65,000 distinct CDR3 sequences, approximately 17% of them seen once, and the ten largest clones take approximately 1.5%. Material: naive CD8+ T cells from blood, with Jurkat cell RNA spiked in. Regarding subset: FACS-sorted CD8+CD4-CCR7+CD45RA+ naive T cells. The receptors come from a human donor in good health. Some libraries in this study had Jurkat cell RNA spiked in.

Many counts were recorded for this clonotype. The chain recombines TRBV4-3 with TRBJ2-3; 7 bases align to TRBD2. CDR1 LGHNA and CDR2 YSLEER come from the germline V gene. J gave up 6 bases and V 0 bases, and 18 bases lay outside the gene matches. This CDR3 contains 19 residues. The CDR3 loop reads CASSQDSSRLAVLSDTQYF. The CDR3 DNA is TGCGCCAGCAGCCAAGATTCATCAAGACTAGCAGTCCTTTCTGATACGCAGTATTTT.

This clonotype came up many times. V is TRBV3-1 and J is TRBJ1-2, with D uncertain. Per germline, CDR1 LGHDT and CDR2 YNNKEL (reference sequence). This CDR3 is 15 amino acids long. The V and J ends lost 2 bases and 0 bases respectively, with 10 bases between them. Here the CDR3 reads CASSQKWKPNYGYTF. The CDR3 nucleotides read TGTGCCAGCAGCCAAAAGTGGAAACCTAACTATGGCTACACCTTC.

A word on this clonotype: A much larger clone lies one base from this, so it may be a read error. The chain employs TRBV7-6 and TRBJ2-2, with TRBD2 matching over 7 bases. Germline V gene data show CDR1 as SGHVS and CDR2 as FNYEAQ. CDR3 size: 15 residues. Trimming removed 8 bases from V and 6 bases from J; junction bases left unmatched: 12. The DNA of the CDR3 is TGTGCCAGCGGCTCGTTGGGAGGGAAATCCGGGGAGCTGTTTTTT. Protein sequence: CASGSLGGKSGELFF.

This clonotype was found many times. The rearrangement uses TRBV20-1 and TRBJ2-7; weak D call: TRBD2 (5 bases). From germline, CDR1 is DFQATT and CDR2 SNEGSKA (reference sequence). Trimming left V 3 bases short and J 3 bases short, with 15 bases between. This CDR3 comprises 14 residues. The CDR3 region is CSARSYGRDYEQYF. CDR3 coding DNA: TGCAGTGCTAGGTCCTACGGACGGGACTACGAGCAGTACTTC.

The sample holds many counts of this clonotype. The CDR3 loop is CASSLAGASTDTQYF. In DNA form, the CDR3 reads TGTGCCAGCAGTCTAGCGGGAGCGAGCACAGATACGCAGTATTTT. V gene TRBV6-5 combines with J gene TRBJ2-3; 10 bases are shared with TRBD2. The CDR3 runs 15 residues. V lost 5 bases to trimming and J lost 0 bases; unmatched junction nucleotides: 2. Germline CDR1 and CDR2: MNHEY and SVGAGI.

Many counts were recorded for this clonotype. The gene calls are TRBV15 and TRBJ2-3; D gene ambiguous. Trimming removed 3 bases at V and 9 bases at J, with 16 bases between. The germline V gene has CDR1 LNHNV and CDR2 YYDKDF (reference sequence). This CDR3 comprises 14 residues. The CDR3 loop reads CATSSHQPDPTQYF. The CDR3 region has the DNA TGTGCCACCAGCAGCCATCAACCGGACCCCACGCAGTATTTT.

In this sample, this clonotype turned up a few times. The chain has TRBV19 and TRBJ2-5; 8 bases agree with TRBD2. Per the germline V gene, CDR1 is LNHDA and CDR2 is SQIVND (reference sequence). The CDR3 covers 16 residues. J was trimmed by 1 base and V by 0 bases; bases with no gene match: 4. The CDR3 protein is CASSIDWGTSQETQYF. CDR3 in DNA: TGTGCCAGTAGTATAGATTGGGGGACTAGCCAAGAGACCCAGTACTTC.

This clonotype was observed many times. CDR3 sequence: CASFGLAGGVDTQYF. As DNA, the CDR3 is TGTGCCAGCTTCGGATTGGCGGGAGGGGTGGATACGCAGTATTTT. The chain joins TRBV7-2 to TRBJ2-3; the match to TRBD2 covers 9 bases. The CDR3 sequence is 15 residues long. Germline loops: CDR1 SGHTA, CDR2 FQGNSA. After removal of 8 bases from V and 6 bases from J, the junction contained 12 bases not matched to a gene.